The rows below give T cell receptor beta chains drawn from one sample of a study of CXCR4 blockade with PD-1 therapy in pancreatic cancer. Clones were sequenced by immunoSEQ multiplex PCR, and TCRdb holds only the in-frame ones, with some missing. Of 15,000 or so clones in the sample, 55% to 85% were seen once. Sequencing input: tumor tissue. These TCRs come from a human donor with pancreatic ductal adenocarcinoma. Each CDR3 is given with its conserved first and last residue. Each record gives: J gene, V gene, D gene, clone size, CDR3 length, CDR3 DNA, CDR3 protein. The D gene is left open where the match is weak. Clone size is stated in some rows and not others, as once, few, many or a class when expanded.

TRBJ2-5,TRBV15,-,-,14,TGTGCCACCAGCAGAGTTGATCCGGAAGAGACCCAGTACTTC,CATSRVDPEETQYF
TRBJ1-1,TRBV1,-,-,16,TGCGCCAGCAGCCAAGGGAGGGTCCAGGGCCTGGGCGAAGCTTTCTTT,CASSQGRVQGLGEAFF
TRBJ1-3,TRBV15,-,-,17,TGTGCCACCAGCAGAGATTACTCGACAGTCTCTGGAAACACCATATATTTT,CATSRDYSTVSGNTIYF
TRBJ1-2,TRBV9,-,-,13,TGTGCCAGCAGCCTTACCGGGACTGATGGCTACACCTTC,CASSLTGTDGYTF
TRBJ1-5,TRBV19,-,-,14,TGTGCCAGTAATAAGGGGGGCGGCAATCAGCCCCAGCATTTT,CASNKGGGNQPQHF
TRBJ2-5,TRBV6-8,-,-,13,TGTGCCAGCAGTTCCAGGGACCAAGAGACCCAGTACTTC,CASSSRDQETQYF
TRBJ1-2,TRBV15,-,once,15,TGTGCCACCAGCAGAGGGCGGGAGGAAGGCAGCGGCTACACCTTC,CATSRGREEGSGYTF
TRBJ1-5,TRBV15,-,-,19,TGTGCCACCAGCAGAGACCCCGAGTGGGGGGCAATTAGCAATCAGCCCCAGCATTTT,CATSRDPEWGAISNQPQHF
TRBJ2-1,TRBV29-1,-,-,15,TGCAGCGGACAAGAGACGAGGGGGGCATACAATGAGCAGTTCTTC,CSGQETRGAYNEQFF
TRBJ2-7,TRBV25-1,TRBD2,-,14,TGTGCCAGCAGTGAAGGAAGCGGGAGCTACGAGCAGTACTTC,CASSEGSGSYEQYF
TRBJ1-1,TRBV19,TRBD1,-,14,TGTGCCAGTATGCAGACAGGGGGTGTCACTGAAGCTTTCTTT,CASMQTGGVTEAFF
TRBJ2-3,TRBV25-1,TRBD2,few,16,TGTGCCAGCAGTGATCTGGTAGCGGGAGGCACAGATACGCAGTATTTT,CASSDLVAGGTDTQYF
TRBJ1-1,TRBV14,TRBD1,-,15,TGTGCCAGCAGCCAACTGGGACAGGGAAACACTGAAGCTTTCTTT,CASSQLGQGNTEAFF
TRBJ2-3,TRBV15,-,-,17,TGTGCCACAGCAGGTCCCTCTAGCGCCCCGAGTACAGATACGCAGTATTTT,CATAGPSSAPSTDTQYF
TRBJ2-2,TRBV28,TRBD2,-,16,TGTGCCAGCAGTTTATTGGTAGCGGGCCGCACCGGGGAGCTGTTTTTT,CASSLLVAGRTGELFF
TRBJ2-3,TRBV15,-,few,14,TGTGCCACCAGCAGAGCTCGGGGCAGAGATACGCAGTATTTT,CATSRARGRDTQYF
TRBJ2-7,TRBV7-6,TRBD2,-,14,TGTGCCAGCAGCTTCAGAGCGGGAGACGACGAGCAGTACTTC,CASSFRAGDDEQYF
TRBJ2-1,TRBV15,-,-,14,TGTGCCACCAGCCCCCCCCTCTCCTACAATAAGCAGTTCTTC,CATSPPLSYNKQFF
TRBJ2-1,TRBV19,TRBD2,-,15,TGTGCCAGTAGCCCCACTAGCGGGAGGGCCGGGGAGCAGTTCTTC,CASSPTSGRAGEQFF
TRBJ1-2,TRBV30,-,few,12,TGTATTGTTAGGGGCAGGAACTATGGCTACACCTTC,CIVRGRNYGYTF
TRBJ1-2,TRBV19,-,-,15,TGTGCCAGTAGTACCTGGGAGGCAGACCTTAGTGGCTACACCTTC,CASSTWEADLSGYTF
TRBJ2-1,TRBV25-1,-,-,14,TGTGCCAGCAGTCTGGGCGGGACAACCAATGAGCAGTTCTTC,CASSLGGTTNEQFF
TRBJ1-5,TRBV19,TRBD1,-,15,TGTGCCAGTATCCAGACAGGGATAAGCAATCAGCCCCAGCATTTT,CASIQTGISNQPQHF